This entry lists 5 T cell receptor beta chains sequenced from one sample in a study of cytomegalovirus exposure and HLA in healthy donors. 13 Jbeta primers and 60 Vbeta primers were used for the PCR. Assay used: immunoSEQ multiplex PCR; TCRdb lists only in-frame clones, some missing. The repertoire holds approximately 170,000 clones, approximately 79% seen once, with 1.6% in the top ten. The sample was PBMCs. These receptors originate from a woman in her late teens or twenties in good health and CMV-seronegative.

The chain links TRBV19 to TRBJ1-5; TRBD1 is a possible D gene (6 bases). Germline V gene data show CDR1 as LNHDA and CDR2 as SQIVND (reference sequence). This CDR3 has 13 residues. V was pared by 7 bases and J by 7 bases, with 14 bases between. The CDR3 nucleotides read TGTGCCAGTACCCGCCAGGGGTTACAGCCCCAGCATTTT. Translating it yields CASTRQGLQPQHF.

This clone turned up a few times. The CDR3 DNA follows: TGTGCCAGCAGCTCCATGGCACGAGCGGATGAAAAACTGTTTTTT. Residues: CASSSMARADEKLFF. V usage is TRBV7-2 and J usage is TRBJ1-4; D remains unclear. Germline CDR1 SGHTA, CDR2 FQGNSA. The CDR3 extends over 15 amino acids. V shed 4 bases and J shed 6 bases, with 15 bases lying between them.

V usage is TRBV13 and J usage is TRBJ1-1; tentatively, D is TRBD1 (5 bases). Germline CDR1 and CDR2: PRHDT and FYEKMQ (reference sequence). The CDR3 has 15 residues. The germline V and J ends were trimmed by 1 base and 6 bases, with 15 bases remaining between them. DNA for the CDR3: TGTGCCAGCAGCTTAGCCACAGGAAACCTAGCTGAAGCTTTCTTT. This sequence encodes CASSLATGNLAEAFF.

V and J are TRBV18 and TRBJ1-5, with D maybe TRBD1 (6 bases). Germline CDR1 and CDR2: KGHSH and LQKENI. Trimming left V 6 bases short and J 6 bases short, with 12 bases between. The CDR3 sequence is 13 residues long. The CDR3 loop is CASSQEGGQPQHF. The CDR3 nucleotides are TGTGCCAGCTCCCAAGAAGGGGGTCAGCCCCAGCATTTT.

The CDR3, as DNA: TGTGCCAGCAGCATTCAGCGGGGAACTGAGACCCAGTACTTC. Encoded protein: CASSIQRGTETQYF. The rearrangement uses TRBV28 and TRBJ2-5; TRBD2 agrees at 7 bases. After removal of 6 bases from V and 5 bases from J, the junction contained 9 bases not matched to a gene. Germline CDR1 is MDHEN and CDR2 is SYDVKM. CDR3 length: 14 amino acids.